This record looks at one TCR beta chain sequence and its context. No antigen is known for it. Indicated time point: late sampling 161 to 241 days after vaccination in three convalescent patients. The record originates from a study of vaccination and CD4 T cells after COVID-19. Study-wide context: The interval from dose two to post-vaccine sampling had a median of around 79 days, and it ranged from 14 to 241. Study outcomes and limitations: This study had few convalescent patients and no early post-infection samples.

TCRdb reprocessed the PCR reads with MiXCR, giving one entry per CDR3 protein. The sample consists of about 30,000 distinct CDR3 sequences, approximately 49% of them appearing once. V gave up 5 bases and J gave up 3 bases; unmatched junction bases: 7. Germline loops: CDR1 LNHDA, CDR2 SQIVND (reference sequence). CDR3 length: 14 amino acids. The sample here was CD4+ T cells from blood, taken about 7 months after SARS-CoV-2 vaccination. This TCR came from a human donor who had recovered from COVID-19. This rearrangement joins TRBV19 to TRBJ2-7, with 7 bases aligning to TRBD1. CDR3 amino acids: CASSPWGQNYEQYF. DNA of the CDR3: TGTGCCAGTAGTCCTTGGGGACAGAACTACGAGCAGTACTTC.